The clone carrying this T cell receptor (beta chain) qualifies as medium-sized. This specimen belongs to a study of CDR3 diversity in severe acne. The length of the CDR3 is 13 residues. Unmatched junction bases numbered 6, after V lost 4 bases and J lost 4 bases. Germline V CDR1 and CDR2: SQVTM, ANQGSEA. TCRdb redid the calling of the PCR reads with MiXCR, one entry per CDR3 protein. The repertoire holds more than 85,000 distinct CDR3 sequences, with roughly half as singletons. The chain couples TRBV29-1 to TRBJ2-7; 8 bases align to TRBD1. The clonotype originates from a male donor with acne. The sequenced sample was blood. The CDR3 protein is CSVVWTGIYEQYF. In nucleotides, the CDR3 is TGCAGCGTTGTCTGGACAGGGATATACGAGCAGTACTTC.